The next 18 T cell receptor beta chains were all read from a single sample in a study of human T cells and chemical hapten exposure. MiXCR, run by TCRdb on the RACE reads, gives a single entry per CDR3 protein. The data show 79,000 or so distinct CDR3 sequences, with under 13% seen just once and 1.3% to 1.5% held by the top ten. Time point given: patch test 1, 2 weeks after DPC sensitization. Specified treatment: therapeutic diphenylcyclopropenone sensitization with weekly scalp DPC. The material was whole blood, obtained in connection with sensitization to the hapten diphenylcyclopropenone (DPC). Source of these receptors: a woman in her forties or fifties with alopecia areata. Some clones in this sample may be carry-over from other donors' samples.

This clonotype was observed a few times. This sequence joins TRBV2 and TRBJ1-1, with 11 bases lining up with TRBD1. Per germline, CDR1 SNHLY and CDR2 FYNNEI. The CDR3 totals 16 residues. V lost 3 bases to trimming and J lost 5 bases; unmatched junction nucleotides: 8. The CDR3 DNA reads TGTGCCAGCAGTGACGAGGACAGGGGGCGTAGGACTGAAGCTTTCTTT. It yields the protein CASSDEDRGRRTEAFF.

This clonotype was counted a few times. This sequence joins TRBV11-3 and TRBJ2-3; no definite D call. The CDR3 loop spans 14 amino acids. The germline gives CDR1 SGHNT, CDR2 YENEEA. V gave up 1 base and J gave up 6 bases, with 11 bases separating them. The CDR3 region is CASSLGPASDTQYF. The CDR3, as DNA: TGTGCCAGCAGCTTAGGGCCAGCATCGGATACGCAGTATTTT. The full variable domain, in which reference TRBV11-3 and TRBJ2-3 provide the parts outside the CDR3, is EAGVVQSPRYKIIEKKQPVAFWCNPISGHNTLYWYLQNLGQGPELLIRYENEEAVDDSQLPKDRFSAERLKGVDSTLKIQPAELGDSAVYLCASSLGPASDTQYFGPGTRLTVL.

The sample holds a few counts of this clonotype. The chain links TRBV28 to TRBJ1-5; D gene unclear. Germline V gives CDR1 MDHEN, CDR2 SYDVKM. The CDR3 totals 12 residues. V lost 5 bases, J lost 11 bases, and 13 bases lay in between. The CDR3 coding sequence is TGTGCCAGCAGTCCGCCCCCCCTGGCCCAGCATTTT. This sequence encodes CASSPPPLAQHF.

The sample holds many counts of this clonotype. The chain combines TRBV20-1 with TRBJ2-4, with 10 nucleotides matching TRBD1. In germline, CDR1 is DFQATT, CDR2 SNEGSKA (reference sequence). The CDR3 sequence is 14 residues long. CDR3 sequence: CSCRQGAAKNIQYF. The CDR3 nucleotides read TGCAGCTGCCGACAGGGGGCGGCCAAAAACATTCAGTACTTC.

CDR3 coding DNA: TGTGCCAGCAGCCTCTACCGGGACGTCTTCTACGAGCAGTACTTC. Translated: CASSLYRDVFYEQYF. The chain couples TRBV16 to TRBJ2-7; TRBD1 or TRBD2 may be the D gene (5 bases each). This CDR3 is 15 amino acids long. V lost 4 bases to trimming and J lost 3 bases, with 16 bases between them. Germline loops: CDR1 KGHSY, CDR2 FQNENV.

The chain carries TRBV14 and TRBJ1-1, with D perhaps matching TRBD1 (6 bases). This CDR3 comprises 19 residues. Per the germline V gene, CDR1 is SGHDN and CDR2 is FVKESK. Between the trimmed V and J ends, which lost 4 bases and 3 bases, there was a span of 27 bases. The CDR3 DNA reads as TGTGCCAGCAGCCGAAGGCCTACAGGGCGCCCAATGGAAGACACTGAAGCTTTCTTT. This sequence encodes CASSRRPTGRPMEDTEAFF.

The J gene is TRBJ1-2, the V gene TRBV5-1, with D possibly matching TRBD1 (6 bases). Trimming pared 6 bases from V and 0 bases from J, leaving 12 bases between. Germline V gene data show CDR1 as SGHRS and CDR2 as YFSETQ. The CDR3 totals 14 residues. The CDR3 nucleotides are TGCGCCAGCAATCAGGGGTCTACTAACTATGGCTACACCTTC. It codes for CASNQGSTNYGYTF. Complete variable domain (other parts from reference TRBV5-1 and TRBJ1-2): KAGVTQTPRYLIKTRGQQVTLSCSPISGHRSVSWYQQTPGQGLQFLFEYFSETQRNKGNFPGRFSGRQFSNSRSEMNVSTLELGDSALYLCASNQGSTNYGYTFGSGTRLTVV.

This clonotype has more than one count but fewer than ten. The chain carries TRBV20-1 and TRBJ1-1; D unresolved. Between the trimmed V and J ends, which lost 3 bases and 4 bases, there was a span of 6 bases. The CDR3 extends over 11 amino acids. CDR1 and CDR2 from the germline V gene are DFQATT and SNEGSKA (reference sequence). CDR3 amino acids: CSAREATEAFF. The DNA of the CDR3 is TGCAGTGCTAGGGAAGCCACTGAAGCTTTCTTT.

The chain is built from TRBV19 and TRBJ2-2; D remains ambiguous. This CDR3 region has 13 residues. V dropped 11 bases and J dropped 5 bases, with 15 bases sitting between them. The germline gives CDR1 LNHDA, CDR2 SQIVND (reference sequence). CDR3 sequence: CASAIRSTGELFF. CDR3 nucleotides: TGTGCCTCGGCTATCAGGTCTACCGGGGAGCTGTTTTTT.

This chain joins TRBV18 and TRBJ1-4; a possible D gene is TRBD1 (5 bases). Germline V gene lookup returns CDR1 KGHSH and CDR2 LQKENI. The CDR3 has 14 residues. V was cut by 5 bases and J by 3 bases, with 10 bases left in between. CDR3: CASSAGTANEKLFF. Written as DNA, the CDR3 is TGTGCCAGCTCAGCCGGGACGGCTAATGAAAAACTGTTTTTT.

This clonotype was seen only a few times. The V and J genes are TRBV12-3 or TRBV12-4 and TRBJ1-4; TRBD1 matches at 8 bases. This CDR3 spans 15 amino acids. V lost 5 bases and J lost 5; bases outside the gene matches: 7. CDR3 nucleotides: TGTGCCAGCAGTGGACAGCAGGGGGCAAATGAAAAACTGTTTTTT. Amino acid sequence: CASSGQQGANEKLFF.

This sequence joins TRBV30 and TRBJ1-4; D call uncertain. The CDR3 consists of 13 residues. Trimming cost V 0 bases and J 8 bases, with 10 bases left between them. The germline CDR1 and CDR2 sequences are GTSNPN and SVGIG (reference sequence). The CDR3 coding sequence is TGTGCCTGGAGTGTACTGCTTGGGGAAAAACTGTTTTTT. This codes for CAWSVLLGEKLFF.

This clonotype was found a few times. The V call is TRBV5-3, the J call TRBJ1-2; 7 nucleotides agree with TRBD1. TRBV5-3 falls under the ORF class, with uncertain function. The CDR3 is 13 residues long. V shed 6 bases, J shed 7 bases, and the junction held 9 bases outside the gene matches. The CDR3 sequence: CARNPGQARGYTF. CDR3 nucleotide sequence: TGTGCCAGAAACCCCGGACAGGCTCGTGGCTACACCTTC.

This clonotype was observed many times. The chain recombines TRBV7-6 with TRBJ2-1; possible D gene TRBD2, 5 bases. CDR3 length equals 15 residues. Germline V lookup: CDR1 SGHVS, CDR2 FNYEAQ. Trimming shortened V by 5 bases and J by 0 bases, and 11 bases separated the two germline ends. The CDR3 here is CASSQDYSSYNEQFF. The CDR3 DNA sequence: TGTGCCAGCAGCCAAGACTATAGCTCCTACAATGAGCAGTTCTTC.

This clonotype was observed many times. V gene TRBV28 combines with J gene TRBJ2-1; D remains unclear. Trimming cost V 3 bases and J 10 bases, with 10 bases left between them. Germline-derived CDR1 and CDR2 are MDHEN and SYDVKM. The CDR3 has 12 residues. The CDR3 sequence is CASSFAIREQFF. For the CDR3, the DNA is TGTGCCAGCAGTTTCGCCATTAGGGAGCAGTTCTTC.

The V call is TRBV19, the J call TRBJ2-5; TRBD1 might be the D (6 bases). V lost 4 bases and J 1 base, leaving 10 bases between the germline ends. Per the germline V gene, CDR1 is LNHDA and CDR2 is SQIVND (reference sequence). This CDR3 contains 14 residues. CDR3 in DNA: TGTGCCAGTAGTAAACAGGGCCCCCAAGAGACCCAGTACTTC. This encodes CASSKQGPQETQYF.

Many counts were recorded for this clonotype. CDR3 bases: TGTGCCAGCTCACCTCAAAGGTCAGACAATGAGCAGTTCTTC. It is translated as CASSPQRSDNEQFF. This chain connects TRBV18 to TRBJ2-1; D is unresolved. Germline assignment: CDR1 KGHSH and CDR2 LQKENI. With 3 bases removed from V and 5 bases from J, the gap between germline ends came to 11 bases. This CDR3 contains 14 residues.

This clonotype was seen more than once but under ten times. This chain connects TRBV30 to TRBJ2-7; D gene unclear. The CDR3 totals 12 residues. CDR1 and CDR2 from the germline V gene are GTSNPN and SVGIG (reference sequence). The V end was cut by 1 base, the J end by 9 bases, with 13 bases between. CDR3: CAWSGAVWGQYF. The DNA for the CDR3 is TGTGCCTGGAGTGGGGCCGTCTGGGGGCAGTACTTC.